Listed here are 15 T cell receptor beta chains from one sample, sequenced in a study of cytomegalovirus exposure and HLA in healthy donors. Primers included in the PCR were 60 Vbeta and 13 Jbeta primers. Produced via immunoSEQ multiplex PCR; TCRdb's table is partial and in-frame only. The sample lists roughly 190,000 clones; about an eighth were seen once. The sample taken for sequencing was PBMCs. The source of these receptors is a man aged 45-60 years in good health and CMV-seropositive.

There are a few counts of this clone. The chain recombines TRBV29-1 with TRBJ1-1; 8 nucleotides match TRBD1. CDR3 length: 13 residues. Germline values: CDR1 SQVTM, CDR2 ANQGSEA. With 6 bases clipped from V and 11 bases from J, the junction kept 14 bases outside the gene matches. CDR3 in amino acids: CSVVSDRAGGAFF. The CDR3 bases are TGCAGCGTCGTCTCGGACAGGGCCGGTGGGGCTTTCTTT.

J is TRBJ2-3 and V is TRBV19; the match to TRBD2 covers 11 bases. There are 17 residues in the CDR3. CDR1 and CDR2 (germline): LNHDA, SQIVND (reference sequence). The trim removed 0 bases at V and 2 bases at J, leaving 4 bases unmatched. This CDR3 reads CASSIDRTSGFTDTQYF. CDR3 sequence (DNA): TGTGCCAGTAGTATAGATCGGACTAGCGGGTTCACAGATACGCAGTATTTT.

The chain couples TRBV19 to TRBJ1-5; D may be TRBD1 (6 bases). V dropped 10 bases and J dropped 3 bases, with 16 bases sitting between them. CDR1 and CDR2 (germline): LNHDA, SQIVND (reference sequence). This CDR3 region has 14 residues. This CDR3 reads CATTPGAPNQPQHF. The CDR3 DNA is TGTGCCACCACGCCAGGGGCCCCCAATCAGCCCCAGCATTTT.

The genes are TRBV25-1 and TRBJ1-2; a possible D gene is TRBD1 (5 bases). V lost 2 bases to trimming and J lost 3 bases, with 19 bases between them. The CDR3 covers 17 residues. Germline lookup yields CDR1 MGHDK and CDR2 SYGVNS. CDR3 in DNA: TGTGCCAGCAGTGAAGGGGGGGGTTTCATATTCCACTATGGCTACACCTTC. Translating gives CASSEGGGFIFHYGYTF.

This clone showed up just a few times. The rearrangement joins TRBV19 to TRBJ2-3; D possibly corresponds to TRBD2 (5 bases). Trimming cost V 3 bases and J 2 bases, with 9 bases left between them. CDR3 length equals 14 residues. The V gene's germline CDR1 is LNHDA and CDR2 SQIVND (reference sequence). DNA for the CDR3: TGTGCCAGTAGTATTGAGGGAACCACAGATACGCAGTATTTT. It translates to CASSIEGTTDTQYF.

The J gene is TRBJ2-1, the V gene TRBV5-1; 12 bases fit TRBD2. The length of the CDR3 is 17 residues. The ends lost 4 bases at V and 7 bases at J; junction bases unmatched: 12. The germline CDR1 and CDR2 sequences are SGHRS and YFSETQ. The CDR3 loop is CASSKRLTSGGGNEQFF. CDR3 nucleotides: TGCGCCAGCAGCAAACGTCTGACTAGCGGGGGTGGGAATGAGCAGTTCTTC.

This rearrangement joins TRBV5-6 to TRBJ2-1; tentatively, D is TRBD2 (5 bases). V gave up 1 base and J gave up 1 base, with 12 bases separating them. This CDR3 comprises 16 residues. Germline V gene data show CDR1 as SGHDT and CDR2 as YYEEEE. The CDR3 DNA reads TGTGCCAGCAGCTTGCCCCTACTAGAGTCCTACAATGAGCAGTTCTTC. This translates into CASSLPLLESYNEQFF.

Only a few counts were recorded for this clone. The chain links TRBV6-5 to TRBJ1-2; D might be TRBD1 (6 bases). Trimming removed 6 bases at V and 3 bases at J, with 11 bases between. The length of the CDR3 is 13 residues. Germline loops: CDR1 MNHEY, CDR2 SVGAGI. CDR3 sequence (DNA): TGTGCCAGCAGGCTAACAGGGTACTATGGCTACACCTTC. The encoded protein is CASRLTGYYGYTF.

The chain uses TRBV6-6 and TRBJ2-7, with 8 bases identical to TRBD1. Unmatched junction bases numbered 6, after V lost 5 bases and J lost 3 bases. Looked up from germline, CDR1 is MNHNY and CDR2 is SVGAGI (reference sequence). The CDR3 runs to 14 residues. The DNA of the CDR3 is TGTGCCAGCAGTCGTACCGGGACAGGCTACGAGCAGTACTTC. It encodes CASSRTGTGYEQYF.

This chain uses TRBV30 with TRBJ2-3; a possible D gene is TRBD2 (6 bases). Germline values: CDR1 GTSNPN, CDR2 SVGIG (reference sequence). The CDR3 runs to 14 residues. V gave up 7 bases and J gave up 0 bases, with 14 bases separating them. In DNA form, the CDR3 reads TGTGCCTCCCGGGACTTCTCTAGCACAGATACGCAGTATTTT. As protein: CASRDFSSTDTQYF.

This clone appeared a few times. The V and J genes are TRBV6-5 and TRBJ2-1; tentatively, D is TRBD2 (6 bases). Germline assignment: CDR1 MNHEY and CDR2 SVGAGI. Trimming left V 6 bases short and J 9 bases short, with 21 bases between. The CDR3 covers 15 residues. The CDR3 DNA reads TGTGCCAGCAGCGCGGCCAGGGTTAACGGGGGTGAGCAGTTCTTC. Its translation: CASSAARVNGGEQFF.

Only a few counts were recorded for this clone. The chain couples TRBV5-4 to TRBJ2-5, with D unclear. This CDR3 region has 11 residues. The germline V and J ends were trimmed by 2 bases and 4 bases, with 3 bases remaining between them. Looked up from germline, CDR1 is SGHNT and CDR2 is YYREEE (reference sequence). CDR3 nucleotides: TGTGCCAGCAGCTTTAGAGAGACCCAGTACTTC. This sequence encodes CASSFRETQYF.

This clone was seen a few times. The chain is built from TRBV19 and TRBJ1-1; 8 positions agree with TRBD1. V shed 5 bases, J shed 0 bases, and the junction held 5 bases outside the gene matches. The V gene's germline CDR1 is LNHDA and CDR2 SQIVND (reference sequence). This CDR3 contains 15 residues. CDR3 bases: TGTGCCAGTAGTCTCCGACAGGGGATGAACACTGAAGCTTTCTTT. It encodes CASSLRQGMNTEAFF.

The chain recombines TRBV11-2 with TRBJ2-5; D possibly corresponds to TRBD2 (6 bases). Germline CDR1 and CDR2: SGHAT and FQNNGV. The CDR3 extends over 13 amino acids. The ends were cut back, 1 base at V and 5 bases at J, with 8 bases in the middle. The CDR3 loop is CASSLGDWETQYF. The CDR3 region has the DNA TGTGCCAGCAGCTTAGGGGACTGGGAGACCCAGTACTTC.

This clone appeared a few times. V usage is TRBV11-2 and J usage is TRBJ2-2; possible D gene TRBD2, 6 bases. In germline, CDR1 is SGHAT, CDR2 FQNNGV. V shed 7 bases and J shed 6 bases, with 15 bases lying between them. The CDR3 extends over 14 amino acids. CDR3 bases: TGTGCCAGCACCAAGACGGGGGTTTCCGGGGAGCTGTTTTTT. Translating it yields CASTKTGVSGELFF.